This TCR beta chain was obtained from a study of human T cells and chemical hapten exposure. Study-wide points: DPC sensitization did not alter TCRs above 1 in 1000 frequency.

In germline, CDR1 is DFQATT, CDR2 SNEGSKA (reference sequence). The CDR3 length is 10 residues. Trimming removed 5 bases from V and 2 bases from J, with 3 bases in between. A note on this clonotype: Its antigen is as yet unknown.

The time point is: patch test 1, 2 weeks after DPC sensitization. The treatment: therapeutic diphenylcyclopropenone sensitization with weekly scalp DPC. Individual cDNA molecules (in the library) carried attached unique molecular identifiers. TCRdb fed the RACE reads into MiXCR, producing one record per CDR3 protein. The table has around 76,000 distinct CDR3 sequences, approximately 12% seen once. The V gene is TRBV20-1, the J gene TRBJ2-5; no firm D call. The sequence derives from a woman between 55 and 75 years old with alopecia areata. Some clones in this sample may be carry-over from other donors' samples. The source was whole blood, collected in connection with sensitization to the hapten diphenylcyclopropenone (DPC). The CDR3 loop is CSAGQETQYF. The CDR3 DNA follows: TGCAGTGCTGGACAAGAGACCCAGTACTTC.